The 18 T cell receptor beta chains below all came from one sample that was sequenced in a study of blood T cell repertoires in COVID-19 (dated by TCRdb to about 2020). The library relied on the immunoSEQ multiplex PCR assay. Held by TCRdb, this immuneACCESS table contains in-frame sequences only and omits some clones. Under half of the omission traces to an unresolved V gene where checked; the cause of the rest is unknown. The sample table lists some 240,000 clones, 65% to 90% of them with a count of one. The ten most abundant clones make up 1.4% of the sample. Sequencing was done on a sample of peripheral blood. The source is a woman between 35 and 50 years old who had recovered from COVID-19.

V and J are TRBV19 and TRBJ2-5, with 9 positions matching TRBD2. V dropped 7 bases and J dropped 5; count of bases not matched to a gene: 11. There are 15 residues in the CDR3. Looked up from germline, CDR1 is LNHDA and CDR2 is SQIVND (reference sequence). The CDR3 DNA reads as TGTGCCAGTAATCGGGGGCTAGCGGGGATCGAGACCCAGTACTTC. It is translated as CASNRGLAGIETQYF.

The genes are TRBV11-3 and TRBJ2-1; 10 bases are shared with TRBD2. This CDR3 has 15 residues. Unmatched junction bases numbered 1, after V lost 1 base and J lost 4 bases. Germline V gene data show CDR1 as SGHNT and CDR2 as YENEEA. In nucleotides, the CDR3 is TGTGCCAGCAGCTTAGTAGCGGGGGGTTACAATGAGCAGTTCTTC. It is translated as CASSLVAGGYNEQFF.

The chain is built from TRBV5-1 and TRBJ2-2, with D uncertain. The V end was cut by 0 bases, the J end by 0 bases, with 6 bases between. The CDR3 loop spans 15 amino acids. Germline V CDR1 and CDR2: SGHRS, YFSETQ. CDR3 loop: CASSLAQANTGELFF. Written as DNA, the CDR3 is TGCGCCAGCAGCTTGGCTCAGGCGAACACCGGGGAGCTGTTTTTT. The full variable domain, rest sourced from reference TRBV5-1 and TRBJ2-2, is KAGVTQTPRYLIKTRGQQVTLSCSPISGHRSVSWYQQTPGQGLQFLFEYFSETQRNKGNFPGRFSGRQFSNSRSEMNVSTLELGDSALYLCASSLAQANTGELFFGEGSRLTVL.

This clone was observed a few times. The rearrangement links TRBV20-1 to TRBJ2-2, with 7 bases lining up with TRBD1. This CDR3 comprises 13 residues. J was trimmed by 7 bases and V by 3 bases; bases with no gene match: 5. The germline V gene has CDR1 DFQATT and CDR2 SNEGSKA (reference sequence). In nucleotides, the CDR3 is TGCAGTGCTAGTCGAAGGGGGCGCGGGGAGCTGTTTTTT. Protein: CSASRRGRGELFF.

This sequence joins TRBV28 and TRBJ1-4, with D perhaps TRBD1 (5 bases). Per germline, CDR1 MDHEN and CDR2 SYDVKM. CDR3 length: 14 residues. The V end lost 3 bases, the J end lost 7 bases, and 12 bases lay between the germline ends. In DNA form, the CDR3 reads TGTGCCAGCAGTTTTGGGGGGTTAGGTGAAAAACTGTTTTTT. This gives the protein CASSFGGLGEKLFF.

The V and J genes are TRBV6-6 and TRBJ1-5, with D uncertain. V lost 5 bases to trimming and J lost 3 bases, with 20 bases between them. Germline V gives CDR1 MNHNY, CDR2 SVGAGI (reference sequence). This CDR3 is 17 amino acids long. The CDR3: CASSPSLQVQFNQPQHF. The DNA for the CDR3 is TGTGCCAGCAGTCCTTCCTTGCAGGTACAATTCAATCAGCCCCAGCATTTT.

The chain recombines TRBV7-2 with TRBJ2-7; D is possibly TRBD2 (6 bases). Deletions cut 4 bases from V and 4 bases from J, with 17 bases between. Germline V gene lookup returns CDR1 SGHTA and CDR2 FQGNSA. This CDR3 is 15 amino acids long. The CDR3 reads CASSSSNPGRYEQYF. CDR3 DNA sequence: TGTGCCAGCAGCTCAAGTAATCCGGGGAGGTACGAGCAGTACTTC.

CDR3 in DNA: TGTGCCAGCAGGCGGGGGTCCCGGGAGCTGTTTTTT. Encoded protein: CASRRGSRELFF. The chain combines TRBV12-3 or TRBV12-4 with TRBJ2-2; 7 bases are shared with TRBD2. The CDR3 covers 12 residues. V lost 6 bases to trimming and J lost 9 bases; unmatched junction nucleotides: 4.

CDR3 loop: CASSLLLGRGNTEAFF. In DNA, the CDR3 is TGTGCCAGCAGCTTATTGTTAGGCAGGGGAAACACTGAAGCTTTCTTT. The chain couples TRBV11-2 to TRBJ1-1; TRBD1 might be the D (6 bases). V gave up 2 bases and J gave up 2 bases, with 15 bases separating them. The CDR3 runs 16 residues. Germline V CDR1 and CDR2: SGHAT, FQNNGV.

The rearrangement uses TRBV6-5 and TRBJ1-6; weak D call: TRBD1 (6 bases). V shed 5 bases and J shed 11 bases, with 10 bases lying between them. The CDR3 is 12 amino acids. The germline gives CDR1 MNHEY, CDR2 SVGAGI. CDR3 in amino acids: CASSQQGTPLHF. CDR3 in DNA: TGTGCCAGCAGTCAACAGGGAACACCCCTCCACTTT.

The chain employs TRBV6-1 and TRBJ2-3; 8 bases align to TRBD2. The V segment lost 1 base and the J segment 3 bases; nucleotides outside the gene matches: 3. There are 15 residues in the CDR3. In germline, CDR1 is MNHNS, CDR2 SASEGT. The CDR3 protein is CASSEGTSGTDTQYF. The CDR3 DNA sequence: TGTGCCAGCAGTGAAGGAACTAGCGGAACAGATACGCAGTATTTT.

The V and J genes are TRBV9 and TRBJ2-5; 7 nucleotides match TRBD2. J gave up 3 bases and V 2 bases, and 7 bases lay outside the gene matches. The CDR3 loop spans 15 amino acids. Germline CDR1 is SGDLS and CDR2 is YYNGEE. Here the CDR3 DNA reads TGTGCCAGCAGCGTGACGGGGGGTAGGGAAGAGACCCAGTACTTC. Translated: CASSVTGGREETQYF.

V is TRBV19 and J is TRBJ1-1; tentative D call: TRBD1 (6 bases). The CDR3 sequence is 16 residues long. CDR1 and CDR2 (germline): LNHDA, SQIVND (reference sequence). V was clipped by 4 bases and J by 0 bases, with 15 bases between them. The CDR3 is CASSRGGMAMNTEAFF. CDR3 DNA: TGTGCCAGTAGTAGGGGGGGCATGGCGATGAACACTGAAGCTTTCTTT. The variable domain in full, with the rest retrieved from reference TRBV19 and TRBJ1-1, is DGGITQSPKYLFRKEGQNVTLSCEQNLNHDAMYWYRQDPGQGLRLIYYSQIVNDFQKGDIAEGYSVSREKKESFPLTVTSAQKNPTAFYLCASSRGGMAMNTEAFFGQGTRLTVV.

The chain combines TRBV6-2 or TRBV6-3 with TRBJ2-7; 7 nucleotides align to TRBD2. This CDR3 has 14 residues. Germline loops: CDR1 MNHEY, CDR2 SVGEGT. The junction had 3 bases not matched to a gene; V was cut back by 1 base and J by 3 bases. CDR3 DNA sequence: TGTGCCAGCAGTTACTTTGGGGGGGACTACGAGCAGTACTTC. Protein product: CASSYFGGDYEQYF.

J is TRBJ2-3 and V is TRBV7-2, with 8 bases identical to TRBD1. Per germline, CDR1 SGHTA and CDR2 FQGNSA. With V trimmed by 7 bases and J by 2 bases, 8 bases remained unmatched. This CDR3 has 15 residues. The CDR3 reads CASTLGQGFTDTQYF. In nucleotides, the CDR3 is TGTGCCAGCACCCTTGGACAGGGTTTCACAGATACGCAGTATTTT. Full variable domain (rest looked up from reference TRBV7-2 and TRBJ2-3): GAGVSQSPSNKVTEKGKDVELRCDPISGHTALYWYRQSLGQGLEFLIYFQGNSAPDKSGLPSDRFSAERTGGSVSTLTIQRTQQEDSAVYLCASTLGQGFTDTQYFGPGTRLTVL.

The chain joins TRBV7-9 to TRBJ1-2; D unclear. This CDR3 is built from 13 residues. V lost 6 bases and J lost 3, with 11 bases in between. From germline, CDR1 is SEHNR and CDR2 FQNEAQ (reference sequence). The CDR3 here is CASSSFLYYGYTF. CDR3 sequence (DNA): TGTGCCAGCAGTTCGTTCCTTTACTATGGCTACACCTTC.

The J gene is TRBJ1-1, the V gene TRBV7-2; the match to TRBD1 covers 8 bases. V was pared by 2 bases and J by 5 bases, with 1 base of the junction left unmatched. The CDR3 loop spans 13 amino acids. Germline V CDR1 and CDR2: SGHTA, FQGNSA. CDR3 region: CASSLTGGTEAFF. CDR3 DNA sequence: TGTGCCAGCAGCTTAACAGGGGGAACTGAAGCTTTCTTT. The whole variable domain, filled in from reference TRBV7-2 and TRBJ1-1, reads GAGVSQSPSNKVTEKGKDVELRCDPISGHTALYWYRQSLGQGLEFLIYFQGNSAPDKSGLPSDRFSAERTGGSVSTLTIQRTQQEDSAVYLCASSLTGGTEAFFGQGTRLTVV.

Worth noting for this clone: Other DNA sequences in the same sample also yield this CDR3. The genes are TRBV28 and TRBJ1-2; 8 bases align to TRBD1. The germline V gene has CDR1 MDHEN and CDR2 SYDVKM. The CDR3 totals 14 residues. J gave up 4 bases and V 4 bases, and 5 bases lay outside the gene matches. The DNA for the CDR3 is TGTGCCAGCAGTTCAATTGGGACAGGCTATGGCTACACCTTC. This translates into CASSSIGTGYGYTF.